The clone carrying this T cell receptor (beta chain) appeared a few times. Its specificity is unknown. V gave up 1 base and J gave up 2 bases, with 11 bases separating them. The germline V gene encodes CDR1 DFQATT and CDR2 SNEGSKA (reference sequence). CDR3 size: 15 residues. The sample is drawn from a study of T-cell memory formation after mild COVID-19. Findings of the study overall: Clones that contracted from day 15 to 85 had balanced CD4/CD8; later expanders were CD4+ biased.

TCRdb called the 5' RACE reads again in MiXCR, with one record for every CDR3 protein. The data contain about 160,000 distinct CDR3 sequences, 31% of them seen just once; the ten biggest clones take up around 12%. Input material: PBMCs or a T cell subset sorted from them (not recorded which). This clonotype was obtained from an adult woman who had mild COVID-19 (a few samples of this study predate the infection). Cell type and time point are not known. The chain combines TRBV20-1 with TRBJ2-2; tentative D call: TRBD1 (5 bases). CDR3 sequence: CSARGDSHNTGELFF. In DNA form, the CDR3 reads TGCAGTGCTAGAGGAGACAGCCACAACACCGGGGAGCTGTTTTTT.